What follows are 17 T cell receptor beta chains derived from one specimen sequenced in a study of radiotherapy plus CTLA-4 blockade in lung cancer. Using immunoSEQ multiplex PCR, the repertoire was profiled, and TCRdb retains in-frame clones only, with some absent. Among 50,000 to 65,000 clones listed, around 79% were seen once. The sample consisted of peripheral blood, taken from a patient treated with radiotherapy plus ipilimumab. These receptors were obtained from a human donor with non-small cell lung cancer who had a complete response to radiotherapy plus ipilimumab.

The chain joins TRBV18 to TRBJ2-7, with D unresolved. The CDR3 is 11 amino acids. V lost 4 bases, J lost 7 bases, and 8 bases lay in between. The germline CDR1 and CDR2 sequences are KGHSH and LQKENI. CDR3 protein: CASSLQQEQYF. In DNA form, the CDR3 reads TGTGCCAGCTCACTACAGCAGGAGCAGTACTTC.

The J gene is TRBJ2-7, the V gene TRBV6-5, with 7 bases identical to TRBD2. Germline values: CDR1 MNHEY, CDR2 SVGAGI. The J segment lost 4 bases and the V segment lost 8 bases, leaving 5 bases of the junction unmatched. The CDR3 runs 12 residues. The CDR3 region has the DNA TGTGCCAGCTCGCCTAGCGGTTACGAGCAGTACTTC. Encoded protein: CASSPSGYEQYF.

This chain connects TRBV2 to TRBJ1-5; 9 nucleotides line up with TRBD1. Germline CDR1 is SNHLY and CDR2 is FYNNEI. V was clipped by 6 bases and J by 2 bases; unmatched bases: 5. This CDR3 comprises 15 residues. CDR3 amino acids: CASRGTGTGNQPQHF. In DNA, the CDR3 is TGTGCCAGCAGGGGGACAGGGACTGGCAATCAGCCCCAGCATTTT.

V and J are TRBV6-1 and TRBJ1-2; the D is unclear. Trimming cost V 7 bases and J 4 bases, with 13 bases left between them. Germline V gene sequence: CDR1 MNHNS, CDR2 SASEGT. CDR3 length: 13 residues. The CDR3 DNA reads as TGTGCCAGCATCAATTTAGCTCCCTATGGCTACACCTTC. Its translation: CASINLAPYGYTF.

The chain combines TRBV7-8 with TRBJ2-7, with TRBD2 matching 11 bases. In germline, CDR1 is SGHVS, CDR2 FQNEAQ. The CDR3 covers 17 residues. The trim removed 7 bases at V and 3 bases at J, leaving 14 bases unmatched. CDR3 in DNA: TGTGCCAGCACCCTCTTAGTGGGACTAGCGGAAGACTACGAGCAGTACGTC. This translates into CASTLLVGLAEDYEQYV.

This chain uses TRBV30 with TRBJ2-1, with TRBD2 identical over 7 bases. The CDR3 extends over 15 amino acids. Germline CDR1 and CDR2: GTSNPN and SVGIG (reference sequence). Trimming took 8 bases from V and 4 from J; bases not matched to a gene: 14. CDR3 coding DNA: TGTGCCGCACAGGCCGGCGGGAGAGGGTACAATGAGCAGTTCTTC. Amino acid sequence: CAAQAGGRGYNEQFF.

The CDR3 sequence: CASSMGTGQYEQYF. For the CDR3, the DNA is TGTGCCAGCAGTATGGGGACAGGGCAATACGAGCAGTACTTC. This chain links TRBV6-1 with TRBJ2-7; TRBD1 aligns across 9 bases. This CDR3 comprises 14 residues. Germline V gene lookup returns CDR1 MNHNS and CDR2 SASEGT. Germline trimming cut 5 bases from V and 4 bases from J; bases unmatched to any gene: 6.

The chain recombines TRBV10-1 with TRBJ2-2, with 14 bases identical to TRBD2. The V and J ends lost 0 bases and 6 bases, in that order; junction bases with no gene match: 0. The CDR3 has 16 residues. From germline, CDR1 is WNHNN and CDR2 SYGVQD (reference sequence). The CDR3, as DNA: TGCGCCAGCAGTGAGTCGACTAGCGGGAGGGCCGGGGAGCTGTTTTTT. Translated: CASSESTSGRAGELFF.

The chain links TRBV7-2 to TRBJ2-7, with D possibly being TRBD2 (6 bases). CDR3 length: 13 amino acids. V was shortened by 2 bases and J by 3 bases, with 8 bases between the two germline ends. Germline CDR1 reads SGHTA; CDR2 reads FQGNSA. The CDR3 protein is CASSLRGFYEQYF. CDR3 DNA: TGTGCCAGCAGCTTACGGGGGTTCTACGAGCAGTACTTC.

This chain uses TRBV5-5 with TRBJ1-5, with 8 bases aligning to TRBD1. Trimming removed 4 bases from V and 3 bases from J; junction bases left unmatched: 3. The germline CDR1 and CDR2 sequences are SGHKS and YYEKEE (reference sequence). The CDR3 is 14 amino acids. CDR3 in DNA: TGTGCCAGCAGCGGGACAGGAACCAATCAGCCCCAGCATTTT. Residues: CASSGTGTNQPQHF.

The rearrangement joins TRBV9 to TRBJ2-1; D perhaps matches TRBD2 (6 bases). V was clipped by 4 bases and J by 0 bases, with 14 bases between them. This CDR3 comprises 16 residues. CDR1 is SGDLS, CDR2 YYNGEE, per germline. CDR3 protein: CASSPGLLSSYNEQFF. In DNA, the CDR3 is TGTGCCAGCAGCCCGGGACTCCTGAGCTCCTACAATGAGCAGTTCTTC.

About this clone: At the DNA level, this CDR3 is encoded by other sequences in the same sample as well. CDR3 nucleotides: TGCGCCAGCAGCTTAGCCGGGACAGGGGGGGAAGGCTACACCTTC. It codes for CASSLAGTGGEGYTF. The genes are TRBV5-1 and TRBJ1-2, with 11 bases fitting TRBD1. CDR1 is SGHRS, CDR2 YFSETQ, per germline. The CDR3 runs 15 residues. V lost 2 bases to trimming and J lost 8 bases; unmatched junction nucleotides: 8.

This clone has more than one count but fewer than ten. The V gene is TRBV14, the J gene TRBJ2-4; no clear D. The CDR3 consists of 14 residues. V lost 0 bases and J lost 9, with 12 bases in between. The germline V gene has CDR1 SGHDN and CDR2 FVKESK. CDR3 sequence: CASSQEARASIQYF. The CDR3 nucleotides are TGTGCCAGCAGCCAAGAGGCTAGAGCGAGCATTCAGTACTTC.

V gene TRBV6-5 combines with J gene TRBJ1-2; D is possibly TRBD1 (6 bases). This CDR3 has 15 amino acids. V lost 6 bases to trimming and J lost 3 bases, with 17 bases between them. In germline, CDR1 is MNHEY, CDR2 SVGAGI. The CDR3 loop is CASSRGDRGYYGYTF. CDR3 DNA: TGTGCCAGCAGCCGTGGTGATAGGGGGTACTATGGCTACACCTTC.

The gene calls are TRBV25-1 and TRBJ1-1; 7 bases are a match to TRBD1. V trimming: 0 bases; J trimming: 4 bases; junction bases outside the gene matches: 8. CDR1 is MGHDK, CDR2 SYGVNS, per germline. This CDR3 comprises 16 residues. This CDR3 is CASSEYLRGRRTEAFF. The CDR3 coding sequence is TGTGCCAGCAGTGAATATCTGAGGGGGCGTCGCACTGAAGCTTTCTTT.

The chain joins TRBV4-3 to TRBJ2-3; the D gene is possibly TRBD2 (6 bases). V gave up 0 bases and J gave up 6 bases, with 16 bases separating them. CDR1 LGHNA and CDR2 YSLEER come from the germline V gene. This CDR3 is built from 16 residues. The CDR3 DNA sequence: TGCGCCAGCAGCCAAGATCCCGGGGGAACAATCGATACGCAGTATTTT. Translating gives CASSQDPGGTIDTQYF.

The chain is built from TRBV7-9 and TRBJ1-2, with a tentative D call TRBD1 (5 bases). Germline values: CDR1 SEHNR, CDR2 FQNEAQ (reference sequence). The CDR3 covers 14 residues. V lost 5 bases and J 4 bases, leaving 14 bases between the germline ends. CDR3 residues: CASSLLGLIYGYTF. The CDR3 DNA reads as TGTGCCAGCAGCCTTTTGGGACTGATCTATGGCTACACCTTC.